This T cell receptor (beta chain) is drawn from a study of Tregs in tolerant kidney transplant recipients. Notes on the study in general: Validation in larger populations is needed because few patients were studied.

The nonmyeloablative bone marrow transplants came from related graft donors, with transient mixed chimerism. Unmatched junction bases numbered 3, after V lost 7 bases and J lost 5 bases. This CDR3 comprises 13 residues. Looked up from germline, CDR1 is MNHEY and CDR2 is SVGAGI. Generated by immunoSEQ multiplex PCR, the TCRdb table keeps only in-frame clones and is missing some. The data show 100,000 or so clones, with 93% seen just once and about 1.5% held by the top ten. This clone was seen a single time. The antigen is undetermined. This chain joins TRBV6-5 and TRBJ2-3; the match to TRBD2 covers 10 bases. The sample consisted of CD4+ T cells from blood (PBMCs), taken 12 months after the transplant. The sequence was obtained from a human patient who received a combined kidney and bone marrow transplant. Some T cells may originate from the graft donor. CDR3 nucleotide sequence: TGTGCCAGCAAGCGGGGGGGCAAAGATACGCAGTATTTT. Translating gives CASKRGGKDTQYF.